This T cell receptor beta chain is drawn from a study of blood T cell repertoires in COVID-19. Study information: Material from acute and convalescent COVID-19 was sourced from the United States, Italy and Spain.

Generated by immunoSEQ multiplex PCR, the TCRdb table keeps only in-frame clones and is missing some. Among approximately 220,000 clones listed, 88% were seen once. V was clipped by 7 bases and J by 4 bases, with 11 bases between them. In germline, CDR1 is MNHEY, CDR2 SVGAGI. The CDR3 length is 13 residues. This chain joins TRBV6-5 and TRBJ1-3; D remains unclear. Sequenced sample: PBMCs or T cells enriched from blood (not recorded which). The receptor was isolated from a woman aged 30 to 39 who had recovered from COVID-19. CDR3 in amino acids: CASTTPGGNTIYF. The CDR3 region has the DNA TGTGCCAGCACTACACCGGGGGGAAACACCATATATTTT.